These T cell receptor beta chains were read from a single sample in a study of long-term antiretroviral therapy in people with HIV. The repertoire was sequenced with immunoSEQ multiplex PCR; TCRdb's copy has only in-frame clones and lacks some. The data contain about 39,000 clones, roughly 90% of them singletons. Sequencing was performed on unsorted PBMCs, taken 1.2 years after starting antiretroviral therapy. These receptors were taken from a woman in her fifties or sixties with HIV. The CDR3 runs from the conserved cysteine through the conserved F or W. A D gene is named only where the DNA matches it firmly. A clone size is listed for some rows: how often the clone was seen (once, few, many), or a class if it is expanded.

TRBJ2-7 | TRBV27 | few | TRBD2 | CASSLTGGGSYEQYF | TGTGCCAGCAGTCTAACCGGGGGGGGCTCCTACGAGCAGTACTTC
TRBJ1-5 | TRBV2 | . | TRBD1 | CASSERGQEEVDQPQHF | TGTGCCAGCAGTGAGAGGGGACAGGAGGAGGTCGATCAGCCCCAGCATTTT
TRBJ1-2 | TRBV9 | . | TRBD1 | CASSRGQIDYGYTF | TGTGCCAGCAGCCGGGGACAGATTGACTATGGCTACACCTTC
TRBJ1-3 | TRBV18 | . | . | CASSPNGDTIYF | TGTGCCAGCTCACCAAATGGGGACACCATATATTTT
TRBJ1-2 | TRBV2 | . | TRBD1 | CASSGVGTGVDYGYTF | TGTGCCAGCAGTGGTGTCGGGACAGGGGTAGACTATGGCTACACCTTC
TRBJ1-1 | TRBV6-1 | . | . | CASNPGRNTEAFF | TGTGCCAGCAACCCGGGGAGGAACACTGAAGCTTTCTTT
TRBJ1-4 | TRBV5-1 | . | TRBD1 | CASSLGDREMKLFF | TGCGCCAGCAGCTTAGGGGACAGGGAGATGAAACTGTTTTTT
TRBJ2-5 | TRBV5-4 | . | . | CASSLMGTETQYF | TGTGCCAGCAGCTTGATGGGTACCGAGACCCAGTACTTC
TRBJ1-5 | TRBV7-8 | . | TRBD1 | CASSLLRTGGNQPQHF | TGTGCCAGCAGCCTTCTAAGGACAGGAGGGAATCAGCCCCAGCATTTT
TRBJ1-2 | TRBV7-8 | few | . | CASSLVPRYGYTF | TGTGCCAGCAGCTTAGTCCCCCGCTATGGCTACACCTTC
TRBJ2-7 | TRBV5-1 | . | . | CASSLGTGGREQYF | TGCGCCAGCAGCTTGGGGACCGGGGGTCGGGAGCAGTACTTC
TRBJ1-4 | TRBV2 | . | . | CASSVWSVPNEKLFF | TGTGCCAGCAGTGTGTGGTCAGTCCCCAATGAAAAACTGTTTTTT
TRBJ2-3 | TRBV29-1 | once | TRBD1 | CSVDTTGVGTDTQYF | TGCAGCGTTGACACGACAGGGGTCGGCACAGATACGCAGTATTTT
TRBJ1-1 | TRBV18 | . | . | CASSQGSTEAFF | TGTGCCAGCTCACAGGGTTCCACTGAAGCTTTCTTT
TRBJ1-6 | TRBV5-1 | . | . | CASSPGQGKNSPLHF | TGCGCCAGCAGCCCCGGGCAGGGGAAGAATTCACCCCTCCACTTT
TRBJ1-2 | TRBV28 | . | . | CAISTRVYYTF | TGTGCCATTTCAACCAGGGTTTACTACACCTTC
TRBJ1-5 | TRBV2 | . | . | CASSDSTGGNQPQHF | TGTGCCAGCAGTGACTCGACCGGGGGCAATCAGCCCCAGCATTTT
TRBJ1-3 | TRBV19 | . | . | CASSIDTRNSGNTIYF | TGTGCCAGTAGTATAGATACCAGAAACTCTGGAAACACCATATATTTT
TRBJ2-1 | TRBV7-8 | . | TRBD2 | CASSSNGAGVSYNEQFF | TGTGCCAGCAGCTCAAACGGAGCGGGGGTCTCCTACAATGAGCAGTTCTTC
TRBJ2-5 | TRBV6-6 | . | . | CASSYSRGIQETQYF | TGTGCCAGCAGTTACTCGAGAGGGATCCAAGAGACCCAGTACTTC
TRBJ2-7 | TRBV25-1 | few | TRBD2 | CASRGLGVYEQYF | TGTGCCAGCAGGGGACTAGGGGTCTACGAGCAGTACTTC
TRBJ1-4 | TRBV6-5 | . | TRBD1 | CASSYGTEEKLFF | TGTGCCAGCAGTTACGGGACAGAGGAAAAACTGTTTTTT
TRBJ1-2 | TRBV5-1 | . | . | CASSLVARADYGYTF | TGCGCCAGCAGCTTGGTGGCCAGGGCGGACTATGGCTACACCTTC
TRBJ1-5 | TRBV9 | . | . | CASSVDGGGNQPQHF | TGTGCCAGCAGCGTAGATGGGGGCGGCAATCAGCCCCAGCATTTT
TRBJ1-5 | TRBV11-2 | . | . | CASSPMLIRYSNQPQHF | TGTGCCAGCAGCCCGATGTTAATACGGTATAGCAATCAGCCCCAGCATTTT
TRBJ2-1 | TRBV2 | . | . | CASGGRNYNEQFF | TGTGCCAGCGGGGGTCGGAACTACAATGAGCAGTTCTTC
TRBJ1-6 | TRBV6-5 | . | . | CASSLGDNSPLHF | TGTGCCAGCAGTTTGGGGGATAATTCACCCCTCCACTTT
TRBJ2-7 | TRBV4-2 | . | TRBD1 | CASSQDTPGTGVPYEQYF | TGTGCCAGCAGCCAAGATACTCCCGGGACAGGGGTCCCCTACGAGCAGTACTTC
TRBJ1-3 | TRBV7-2 | once | TRBD1 | CASSLGEQGARGNTIYF | TGTGCCAGCAGCTTAGGGGAACAGGGGGCTCGCGGAAACACCATATATTTT
TRBJ2-3 | TRBV25-1 | . | . | CASSVSRPTPSTDTQYF | TGTGCCAGCAGTGTTTCTAGGCCCACCCCAAGCACAGATACGCAGTATTTT
TRBJ2-1 | TRBV2 | once | TRBD2 | CASRASSGGAANEQFF | TGTGCCAGCAGGGCCTCTAGCGGGGGGGCCGCCAATGAGCAGTTCTTC
TRBJ1-4 | TRBV5-1 | . | . | CASSLEGTGNNEKLFF | TGCGCCAGCAGCTTGGAAGGGACGGGTAATAATGAAAAACTGTTTTTT
TRBJ1-1 | TRBV11-3 | . | . | CASSQGQSPEAFF | TGTGCCAGCAGCCAGGGACAATCTCCTGAAGCTTTCTTT